This record concerns one T cell receptor beta chain sequence. The antigen remains unidentified. Peripheral blood genomic DNA, not sorted cells or RNA, was the template. This specimen belongs to a study of T cell repertoires in aging, cancer and after chemotherapy. Multiplex touch-down PCR with TRB-A/B primers amplified rearranged V-D-J TRB sequences. MiXCR was run by TCRdb on the multiplex PCR reads, yielding one entry per CDR3 protein. The sample holds 8,000 to 9,500 distinct CDR3 sequences; around a third are singletons and the top ten take 3% to 4.5%. V was pared by 2 bases and J by 2 bases, with 7 bases between. The CDR3 runs to 14 residues. Germline V gene lookup returns CDR1 SGHAT and CDR2 FQNNGV. Findings of the study overall: Median generation probability rose over the chemotherapy interval in each cancer cohort, suggesting rebound thymic output.

Sequenced material: blood. The sequence derives from a human donor in good health. The chain joins TRBV11-2 to TRBJ1-3; D not certain. Here the CDR3 reads CASSLLRAGNTIYF. The DNA of the CDR3 is TGTGCCAGCAGCTTACTAAGGGCTGGAAACACCATATATTTT.